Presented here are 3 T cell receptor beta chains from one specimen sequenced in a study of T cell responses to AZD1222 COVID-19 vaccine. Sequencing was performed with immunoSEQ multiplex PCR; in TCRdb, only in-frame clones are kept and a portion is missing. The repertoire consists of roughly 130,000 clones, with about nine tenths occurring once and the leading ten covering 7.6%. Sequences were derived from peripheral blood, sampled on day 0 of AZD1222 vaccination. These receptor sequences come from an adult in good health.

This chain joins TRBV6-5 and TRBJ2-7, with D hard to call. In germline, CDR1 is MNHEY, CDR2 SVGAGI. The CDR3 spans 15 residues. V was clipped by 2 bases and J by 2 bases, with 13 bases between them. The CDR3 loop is CASSYGPVLTYEQYF. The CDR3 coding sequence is TGTGCCAGCAGTTACGGCCCAGTATTGACCTACGAGCAGTACTTC.

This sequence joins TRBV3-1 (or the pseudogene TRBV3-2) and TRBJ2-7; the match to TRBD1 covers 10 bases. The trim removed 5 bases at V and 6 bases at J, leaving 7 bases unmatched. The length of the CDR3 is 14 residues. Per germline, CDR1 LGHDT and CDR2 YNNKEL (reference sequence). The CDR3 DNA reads TGTGCCAGCAGCTTCCGACAGGGGGCTGCCGAGCAGTACTTC. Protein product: CASSFRQGAAEQYF.

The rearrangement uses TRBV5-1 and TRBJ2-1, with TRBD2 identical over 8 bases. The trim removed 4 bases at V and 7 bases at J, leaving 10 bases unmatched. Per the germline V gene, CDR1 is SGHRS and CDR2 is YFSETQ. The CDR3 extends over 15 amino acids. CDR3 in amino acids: CASSLGNSGTNEQFF. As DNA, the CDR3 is TGCGCCAGCAGCCTGGGAAATAGCGGGACGAATGAGCAGTTCTTC.